The T cell receptor (beta chain) described here comes from a study of cytomegalovirus exposure and HLA in healthy donors. Primers for the PCR totalled 60 Vbeta and 13 Jbeta. The repertoire was sequenced with immunoSEQ multiplex PCR; TCRdb's copy has only in-frame clones and lacks some. The data hold approximately 130,000 clones, with roughly 70% observed a single time. The CDR3 has 12 residues. CDR1 and CDR2 from the germline V gene are SGHDT and YYEEEE. Trimming took 1 base from V and 7 from J, leaving 5 bases between them. The source material was PBMCs. This chain links TRBV5-6 with TRBJ1-4; D gene unclear. The receptor's source is a woman between 40 and 55 years old in good health and CMV-seropositive. The CDR3 spells CASSLLGEKLFF. CDR3 nucleotide sequence: TGTGCCAGCAGCTTGCTCGGTGAAAAACTGTTTTTT.